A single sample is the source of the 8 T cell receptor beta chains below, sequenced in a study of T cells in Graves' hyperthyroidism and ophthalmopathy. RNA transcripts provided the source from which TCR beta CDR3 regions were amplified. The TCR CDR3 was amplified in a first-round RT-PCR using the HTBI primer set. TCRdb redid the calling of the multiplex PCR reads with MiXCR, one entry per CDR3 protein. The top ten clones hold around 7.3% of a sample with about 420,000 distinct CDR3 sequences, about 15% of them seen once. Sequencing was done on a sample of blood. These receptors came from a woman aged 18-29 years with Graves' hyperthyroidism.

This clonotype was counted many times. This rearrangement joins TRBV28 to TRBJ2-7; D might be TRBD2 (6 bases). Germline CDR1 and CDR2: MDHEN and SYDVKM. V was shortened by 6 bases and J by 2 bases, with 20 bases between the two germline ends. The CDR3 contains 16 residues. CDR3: CASSSHGAQRAYEQYF. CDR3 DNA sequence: TGTGCCAGCAGCTCACACGGGGCCCAGCGGGCCTACGAGCAGTACTTC.

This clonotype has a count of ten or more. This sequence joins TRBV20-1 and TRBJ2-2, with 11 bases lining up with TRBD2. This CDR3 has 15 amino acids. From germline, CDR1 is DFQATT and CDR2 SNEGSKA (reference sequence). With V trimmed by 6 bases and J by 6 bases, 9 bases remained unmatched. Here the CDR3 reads CSAKRGSGRAGELFF. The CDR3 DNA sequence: TGCAGTGCCAAACGGGGTAGCGGGAGGGCCGGGGAGCTGTTTTTT.

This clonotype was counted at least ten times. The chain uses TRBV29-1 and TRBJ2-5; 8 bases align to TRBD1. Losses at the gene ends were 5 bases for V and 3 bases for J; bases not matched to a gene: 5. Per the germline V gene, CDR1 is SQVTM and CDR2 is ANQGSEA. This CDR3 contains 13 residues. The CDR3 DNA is TGCAGCGTTCGGACAGGGCTGGAAGAGACCCAGTACTTC. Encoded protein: CSVRTGLEETQYF.

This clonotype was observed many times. CDR3 nucleotides: TGCGCCAGCAGCTTTGGAAAGGGAGGCGGCTACACCTTC. It specifies CASSFGKGGGYTF. The gene calls are TRBV5-1 and TRBJ1-2; D not certain. V was shortened by 2 bases and J by 8 bases, with 13 bases between the two germline ends. The length of the CDR3 is 13 residues. The germline gives CDR1 SGHRS, CDR2 YFSETQ.

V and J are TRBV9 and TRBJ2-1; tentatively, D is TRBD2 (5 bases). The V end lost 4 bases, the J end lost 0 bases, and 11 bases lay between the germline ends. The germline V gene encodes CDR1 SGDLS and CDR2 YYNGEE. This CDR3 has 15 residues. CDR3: CASSPDLFSYNEQFF. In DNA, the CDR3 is TGTGCCAGCAGCCCGGACTTGTTCTCCTACAATGAGCAGTTCTTC.

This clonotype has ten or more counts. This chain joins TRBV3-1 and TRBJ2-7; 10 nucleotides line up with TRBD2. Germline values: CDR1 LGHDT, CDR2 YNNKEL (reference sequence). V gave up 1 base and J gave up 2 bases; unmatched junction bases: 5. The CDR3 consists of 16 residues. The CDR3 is CASSQGVAGGPYEQYF. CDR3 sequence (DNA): TGTGCCAGCAGCCAAGGGGTAGCGGGAGGTCCCTACGAGCAGTACTTC.

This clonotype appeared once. The CDR3 DNA sequence: TGTGCCAGTAGTAATCAGGGGGCGCAGGGTGAAAAACTGTTTTTT. Translating it yields CASSNQGAQGEKLFF. The chain carries TRBV19 and TRBJ1-4; 8 bases agree with TRBD1. CDR1 is LNHDA and CDR2 is SQIVND in the germline V gene (reference sequence). Trimming cost V 4 bases and J 7 bases; bases outside gene matches: 8. This CDR3 contains 15 residues.

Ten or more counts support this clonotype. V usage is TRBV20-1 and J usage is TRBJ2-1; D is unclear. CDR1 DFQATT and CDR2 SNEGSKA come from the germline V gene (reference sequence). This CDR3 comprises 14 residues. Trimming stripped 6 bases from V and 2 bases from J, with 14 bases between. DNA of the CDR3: TGCAGTGCCGCCCTAGGGTGGCCCTACAATGAGCAGTTCTTC. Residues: CSAALGWPYNEQFF.